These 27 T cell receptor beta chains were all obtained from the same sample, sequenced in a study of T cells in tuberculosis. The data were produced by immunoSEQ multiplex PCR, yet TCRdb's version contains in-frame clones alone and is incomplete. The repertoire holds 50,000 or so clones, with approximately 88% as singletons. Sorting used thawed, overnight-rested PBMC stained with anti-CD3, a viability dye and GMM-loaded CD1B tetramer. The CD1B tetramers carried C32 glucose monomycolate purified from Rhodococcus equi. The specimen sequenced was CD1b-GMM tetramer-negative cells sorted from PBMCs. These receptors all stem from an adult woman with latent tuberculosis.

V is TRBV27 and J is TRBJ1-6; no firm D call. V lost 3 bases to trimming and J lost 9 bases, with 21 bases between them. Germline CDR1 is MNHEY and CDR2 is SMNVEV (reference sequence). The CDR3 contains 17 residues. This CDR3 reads CASSFTPSIGRRSPLHF. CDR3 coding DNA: TGTGCCAGCAGTTTTACCCCCTCGATTGGGCGTCGTTCACCCCTCCACTTT.

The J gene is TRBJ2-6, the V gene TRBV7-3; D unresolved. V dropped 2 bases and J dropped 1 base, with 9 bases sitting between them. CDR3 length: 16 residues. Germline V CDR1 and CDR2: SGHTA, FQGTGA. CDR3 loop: CASSLSPGSGANVLTF. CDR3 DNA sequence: TGTGCCAGCAGCTTATCACCCGGGTCTGGGGCCAACGTCCTGACTTTC.

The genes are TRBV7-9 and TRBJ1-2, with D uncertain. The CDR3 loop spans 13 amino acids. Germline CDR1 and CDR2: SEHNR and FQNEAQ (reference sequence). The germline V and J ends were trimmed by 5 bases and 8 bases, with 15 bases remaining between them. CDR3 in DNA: TGTGCCAGCAGCCCCGACTGGGAGTGGGGCTACACCTTC. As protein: CASSPDWEWGYTF.

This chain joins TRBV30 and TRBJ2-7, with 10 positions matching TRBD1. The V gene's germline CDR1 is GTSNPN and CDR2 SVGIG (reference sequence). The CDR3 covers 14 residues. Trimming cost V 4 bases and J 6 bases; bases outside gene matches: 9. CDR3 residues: CAWTRDRGNGEQYF. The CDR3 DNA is TGTGCCTGGACTCGGGACAGGGGAAATGGCGAGCAGTACTTC.

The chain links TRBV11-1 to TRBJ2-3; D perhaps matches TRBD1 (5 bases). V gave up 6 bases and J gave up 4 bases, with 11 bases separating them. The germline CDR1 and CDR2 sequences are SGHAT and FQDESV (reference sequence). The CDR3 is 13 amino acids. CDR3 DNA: TGTGCCAGCAGGGACCCAGGGCCAGATACGCAGTATTTT. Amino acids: CASRDPGPDTQYF.

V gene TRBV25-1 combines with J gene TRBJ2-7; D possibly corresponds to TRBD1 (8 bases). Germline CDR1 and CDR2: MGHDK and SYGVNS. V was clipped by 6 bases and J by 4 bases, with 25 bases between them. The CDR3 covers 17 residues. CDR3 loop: CASRGGTGSSSGYEQYF. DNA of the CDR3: TGTGCCAGCAGGGGAGGGACAGGCTCAAGTAGCGGGTACGAGCAGTACTTC.

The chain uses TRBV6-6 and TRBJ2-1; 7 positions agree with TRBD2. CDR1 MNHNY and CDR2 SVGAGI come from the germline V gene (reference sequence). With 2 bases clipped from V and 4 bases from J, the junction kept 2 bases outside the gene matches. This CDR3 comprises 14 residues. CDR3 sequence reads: CASSYPGLYNEQFF. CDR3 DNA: TGTGCCAGCAGTTACCCGGGACTATACAATGAGCAGTTCTTC.

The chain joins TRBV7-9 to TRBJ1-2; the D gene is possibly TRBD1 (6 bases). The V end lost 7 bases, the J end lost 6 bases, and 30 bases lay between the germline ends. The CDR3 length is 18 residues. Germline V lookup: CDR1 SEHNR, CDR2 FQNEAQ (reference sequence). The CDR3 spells CASMSLNRGEGVGNGYTF. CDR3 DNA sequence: TGTGCCAGCATGAGCCTCAATCGGGGGGAGGGGGTAGGAAATGGCTACACCTTC.

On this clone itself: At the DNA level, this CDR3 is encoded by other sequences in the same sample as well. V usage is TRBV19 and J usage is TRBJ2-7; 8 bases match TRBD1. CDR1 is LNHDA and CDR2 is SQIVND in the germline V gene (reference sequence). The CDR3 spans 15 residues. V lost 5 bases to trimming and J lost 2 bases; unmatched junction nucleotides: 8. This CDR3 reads CASSPRTGLPYEQYF. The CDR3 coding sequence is TGTGCCAGTAGTCCCCGGACAGGGCTACCCTACGAGCAGTACTTC.

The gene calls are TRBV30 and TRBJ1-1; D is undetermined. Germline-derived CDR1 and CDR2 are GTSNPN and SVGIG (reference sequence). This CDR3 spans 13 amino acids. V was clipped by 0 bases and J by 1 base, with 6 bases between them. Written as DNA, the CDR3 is TGTGCCTGGAGTGTCGGAGAGAACACTGAAGCTTTCTTT. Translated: CAWSVGENTEAFF. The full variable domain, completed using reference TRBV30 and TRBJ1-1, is SQTIHQWPATLVQPVGSPLSLECTVEGTSNPNLYWYRQAAGRGLQLLFYSVGIGQISSEVPQNLSASRPQDRQFILSSKKLLLSDSGFYLCAWSVGENTEAFFGQGTRLTVV.

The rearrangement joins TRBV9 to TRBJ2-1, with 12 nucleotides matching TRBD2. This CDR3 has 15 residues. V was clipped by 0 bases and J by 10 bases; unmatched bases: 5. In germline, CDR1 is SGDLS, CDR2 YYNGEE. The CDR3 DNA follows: TGTGCCAGCAGCGTAGGGTCTAGCGGGAGGGGAGAGCAGTTCTTC. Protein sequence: CASSVGSSGRGEQFF.

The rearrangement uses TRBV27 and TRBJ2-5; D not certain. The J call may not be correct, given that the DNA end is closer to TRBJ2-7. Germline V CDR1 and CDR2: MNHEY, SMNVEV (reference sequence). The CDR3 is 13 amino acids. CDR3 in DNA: TGTGCCAGCAGTTTATCGGCCAACTACGAGCAGTACTTC. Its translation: CASSLSANYEQYF.

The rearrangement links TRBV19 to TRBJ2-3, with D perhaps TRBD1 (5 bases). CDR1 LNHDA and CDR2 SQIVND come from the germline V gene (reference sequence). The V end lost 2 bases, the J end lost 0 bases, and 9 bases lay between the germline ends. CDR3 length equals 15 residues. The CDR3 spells CASSILQGSTDTQYF. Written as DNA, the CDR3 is TGTGCCAGTAGTATACTGCAGGGTAGCACAGATACGCAGTATTTT.

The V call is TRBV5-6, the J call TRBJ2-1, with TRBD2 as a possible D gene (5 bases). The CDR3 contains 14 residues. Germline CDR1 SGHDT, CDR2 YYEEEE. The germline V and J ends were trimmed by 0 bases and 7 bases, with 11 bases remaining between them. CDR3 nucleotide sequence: TGTGCCAGCAGCTTGGTTCTAGCAATAAATGAGCAGTTCTTC. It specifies CASSLVLAINEQFF.

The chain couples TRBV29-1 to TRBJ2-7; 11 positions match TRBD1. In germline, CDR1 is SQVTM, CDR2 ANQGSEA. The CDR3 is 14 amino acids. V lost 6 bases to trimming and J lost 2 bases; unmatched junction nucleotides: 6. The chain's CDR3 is CSVQGQGVAYEQYF. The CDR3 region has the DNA TGCAGCGTCCAGGGACAGGGGGTTGCCTACGAGCAGTACTTC.

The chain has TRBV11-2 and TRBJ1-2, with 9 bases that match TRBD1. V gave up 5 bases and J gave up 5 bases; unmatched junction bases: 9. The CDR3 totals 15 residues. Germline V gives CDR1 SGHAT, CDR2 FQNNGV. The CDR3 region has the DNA TGTGCCAGCAGCAACCACAGGGGGCGGAGGTATGGCTACACCTTC. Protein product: CASSNHRGRRYGYTF.

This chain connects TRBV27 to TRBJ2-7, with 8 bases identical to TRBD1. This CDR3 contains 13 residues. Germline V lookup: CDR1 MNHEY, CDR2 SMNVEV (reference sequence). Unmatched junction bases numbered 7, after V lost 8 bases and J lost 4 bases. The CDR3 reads CASAPTGGYEQYF. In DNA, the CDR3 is TGTGCCAGCGCGCCAACAGGGGGTTACGAGCAGTACTTC.

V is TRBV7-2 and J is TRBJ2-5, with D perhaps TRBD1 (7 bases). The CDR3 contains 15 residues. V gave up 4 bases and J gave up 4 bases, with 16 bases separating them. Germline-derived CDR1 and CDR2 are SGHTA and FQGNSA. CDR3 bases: TGTGCCAGCAGCTACGACAGGGTGGGAGGAGAGACCCAGTACTTC. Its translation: CASSYDRVGGETQYF.

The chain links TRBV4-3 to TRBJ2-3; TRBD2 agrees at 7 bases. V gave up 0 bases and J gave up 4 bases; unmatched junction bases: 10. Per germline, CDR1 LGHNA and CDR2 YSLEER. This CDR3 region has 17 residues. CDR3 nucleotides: TGCGCCAGCAGCCAAGATAACGGGGGGTTCGGCGCAGATACGCAGTATTTT. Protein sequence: CASSQDNGGFGADTQYF.

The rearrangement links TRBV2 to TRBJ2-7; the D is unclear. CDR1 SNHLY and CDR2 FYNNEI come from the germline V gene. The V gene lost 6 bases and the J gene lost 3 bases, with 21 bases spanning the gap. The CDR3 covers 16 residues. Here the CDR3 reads CASSEILLSSLYEQYF. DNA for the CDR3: TGTGCCAGCAGCGAGATACTACTATCGAGCCTCTACGAGCAGTACTTC.

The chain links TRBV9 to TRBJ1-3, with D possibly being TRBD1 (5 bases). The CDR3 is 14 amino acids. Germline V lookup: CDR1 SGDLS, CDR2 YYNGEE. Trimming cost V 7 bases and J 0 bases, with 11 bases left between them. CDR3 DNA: TGTGCCAGCGGAAGGGGCACCTCTGGAAACACCATATATTTT. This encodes CASGRGTSGNTIYF.

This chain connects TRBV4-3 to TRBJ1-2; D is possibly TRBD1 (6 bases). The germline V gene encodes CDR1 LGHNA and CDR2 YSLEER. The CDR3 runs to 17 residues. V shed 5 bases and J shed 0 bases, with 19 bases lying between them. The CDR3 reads CASSLGLDREANYGYTF. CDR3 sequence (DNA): TGCGCCAGCAGCTTAGGTTTGGACAGAGAAGCTAACTATGGCTACACCTTC.

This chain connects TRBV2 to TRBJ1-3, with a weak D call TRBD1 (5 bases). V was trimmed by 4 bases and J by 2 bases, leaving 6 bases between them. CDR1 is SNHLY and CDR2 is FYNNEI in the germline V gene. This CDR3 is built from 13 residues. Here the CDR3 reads CASSAGPGNTIYF. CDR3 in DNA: TGTGCCAGCAGTGCAGGGCCTGGAAACACCATATATTTT.

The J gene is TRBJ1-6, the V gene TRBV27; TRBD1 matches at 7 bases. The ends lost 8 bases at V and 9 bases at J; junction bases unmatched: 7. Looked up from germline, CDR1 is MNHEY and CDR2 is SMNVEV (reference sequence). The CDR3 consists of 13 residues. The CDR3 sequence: CASGSGGSSPLHF. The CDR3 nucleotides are TGTGCCAGCGGGTCAGGGGGTAGTTCACCCCTCCACTTT.

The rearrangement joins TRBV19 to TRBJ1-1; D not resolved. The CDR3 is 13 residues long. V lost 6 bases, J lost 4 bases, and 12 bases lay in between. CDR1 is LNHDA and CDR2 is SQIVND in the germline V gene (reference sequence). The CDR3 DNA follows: TGTGCCAGTAGGGTGGCGGAGGGCACTGAAGCTTTCTTT. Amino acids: CASRVAEGTEAFF.

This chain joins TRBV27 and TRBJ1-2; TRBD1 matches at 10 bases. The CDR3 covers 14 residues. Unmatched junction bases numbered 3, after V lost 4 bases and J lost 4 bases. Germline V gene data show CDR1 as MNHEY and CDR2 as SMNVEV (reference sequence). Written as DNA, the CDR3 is TGTGCCAGCAGTTCCAGGACAGGGGGCTATGGCTACACCTTC. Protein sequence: CASSSRTGGYGYTF.

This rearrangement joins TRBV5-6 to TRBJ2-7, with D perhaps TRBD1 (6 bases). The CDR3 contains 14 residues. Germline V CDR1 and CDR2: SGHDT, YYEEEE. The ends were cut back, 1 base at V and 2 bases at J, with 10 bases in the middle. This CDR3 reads CASSLSNRAYEQYF. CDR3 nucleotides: TGTGCCAGCAGCTTGTCGAACAGGGCCTACGAGCAGTACTTC.